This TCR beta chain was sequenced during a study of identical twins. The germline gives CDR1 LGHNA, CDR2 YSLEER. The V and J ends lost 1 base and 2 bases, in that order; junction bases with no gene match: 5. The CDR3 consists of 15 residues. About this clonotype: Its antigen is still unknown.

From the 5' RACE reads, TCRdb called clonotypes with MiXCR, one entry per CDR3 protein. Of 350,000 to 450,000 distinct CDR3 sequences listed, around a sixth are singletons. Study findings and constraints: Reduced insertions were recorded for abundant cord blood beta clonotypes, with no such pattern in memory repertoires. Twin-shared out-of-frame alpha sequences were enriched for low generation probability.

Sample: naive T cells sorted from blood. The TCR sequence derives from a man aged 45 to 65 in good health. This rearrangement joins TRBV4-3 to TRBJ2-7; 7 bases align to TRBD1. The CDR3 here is CASSQVPGGTYEQYF. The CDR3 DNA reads TGCGCCAGCAGCCAAGTCCCAGGGGGAACCTACGAGCAGTACTTC.